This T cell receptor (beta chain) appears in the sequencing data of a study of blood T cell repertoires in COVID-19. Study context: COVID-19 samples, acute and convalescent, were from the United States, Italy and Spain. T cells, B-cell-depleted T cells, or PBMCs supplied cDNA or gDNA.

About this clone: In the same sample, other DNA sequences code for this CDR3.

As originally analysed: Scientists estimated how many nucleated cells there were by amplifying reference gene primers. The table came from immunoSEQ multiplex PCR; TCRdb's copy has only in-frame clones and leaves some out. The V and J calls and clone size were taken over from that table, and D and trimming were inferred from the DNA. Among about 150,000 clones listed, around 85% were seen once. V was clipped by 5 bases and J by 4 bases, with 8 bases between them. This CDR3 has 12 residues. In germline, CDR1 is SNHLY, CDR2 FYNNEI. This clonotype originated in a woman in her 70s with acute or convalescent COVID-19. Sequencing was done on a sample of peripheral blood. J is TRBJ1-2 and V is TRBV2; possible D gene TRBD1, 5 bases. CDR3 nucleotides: TGTGCCAGCAGTCCGGGGGTCTATGGCTACACCTTC. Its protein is CASSPGVYGYTF. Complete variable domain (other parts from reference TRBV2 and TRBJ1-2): EPEVTQTPSHQVTQMGQEVILRCVPISNHLYFYWYRQILGQKVEFLVSFYNNEISEKSEIFDDQFSVERPDGSNFTLKIRSTKLEDSAMYFCASSPGVYGYTFGSGTRLTVV.